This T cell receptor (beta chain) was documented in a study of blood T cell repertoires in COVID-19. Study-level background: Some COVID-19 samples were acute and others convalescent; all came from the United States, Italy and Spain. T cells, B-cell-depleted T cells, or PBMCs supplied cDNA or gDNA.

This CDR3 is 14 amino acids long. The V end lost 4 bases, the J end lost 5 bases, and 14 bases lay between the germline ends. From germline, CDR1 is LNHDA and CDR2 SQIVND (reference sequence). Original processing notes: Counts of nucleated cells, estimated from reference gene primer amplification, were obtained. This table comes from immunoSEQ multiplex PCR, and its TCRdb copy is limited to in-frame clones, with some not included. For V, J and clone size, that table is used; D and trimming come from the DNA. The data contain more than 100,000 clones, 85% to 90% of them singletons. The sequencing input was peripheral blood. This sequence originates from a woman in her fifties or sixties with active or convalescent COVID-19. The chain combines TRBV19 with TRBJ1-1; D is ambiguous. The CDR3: CASSTTQRPTEAFF. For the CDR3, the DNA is TGTGCCAGTAGTACGACCCAGCGCCCTACTGAAGCTTTCTTT.